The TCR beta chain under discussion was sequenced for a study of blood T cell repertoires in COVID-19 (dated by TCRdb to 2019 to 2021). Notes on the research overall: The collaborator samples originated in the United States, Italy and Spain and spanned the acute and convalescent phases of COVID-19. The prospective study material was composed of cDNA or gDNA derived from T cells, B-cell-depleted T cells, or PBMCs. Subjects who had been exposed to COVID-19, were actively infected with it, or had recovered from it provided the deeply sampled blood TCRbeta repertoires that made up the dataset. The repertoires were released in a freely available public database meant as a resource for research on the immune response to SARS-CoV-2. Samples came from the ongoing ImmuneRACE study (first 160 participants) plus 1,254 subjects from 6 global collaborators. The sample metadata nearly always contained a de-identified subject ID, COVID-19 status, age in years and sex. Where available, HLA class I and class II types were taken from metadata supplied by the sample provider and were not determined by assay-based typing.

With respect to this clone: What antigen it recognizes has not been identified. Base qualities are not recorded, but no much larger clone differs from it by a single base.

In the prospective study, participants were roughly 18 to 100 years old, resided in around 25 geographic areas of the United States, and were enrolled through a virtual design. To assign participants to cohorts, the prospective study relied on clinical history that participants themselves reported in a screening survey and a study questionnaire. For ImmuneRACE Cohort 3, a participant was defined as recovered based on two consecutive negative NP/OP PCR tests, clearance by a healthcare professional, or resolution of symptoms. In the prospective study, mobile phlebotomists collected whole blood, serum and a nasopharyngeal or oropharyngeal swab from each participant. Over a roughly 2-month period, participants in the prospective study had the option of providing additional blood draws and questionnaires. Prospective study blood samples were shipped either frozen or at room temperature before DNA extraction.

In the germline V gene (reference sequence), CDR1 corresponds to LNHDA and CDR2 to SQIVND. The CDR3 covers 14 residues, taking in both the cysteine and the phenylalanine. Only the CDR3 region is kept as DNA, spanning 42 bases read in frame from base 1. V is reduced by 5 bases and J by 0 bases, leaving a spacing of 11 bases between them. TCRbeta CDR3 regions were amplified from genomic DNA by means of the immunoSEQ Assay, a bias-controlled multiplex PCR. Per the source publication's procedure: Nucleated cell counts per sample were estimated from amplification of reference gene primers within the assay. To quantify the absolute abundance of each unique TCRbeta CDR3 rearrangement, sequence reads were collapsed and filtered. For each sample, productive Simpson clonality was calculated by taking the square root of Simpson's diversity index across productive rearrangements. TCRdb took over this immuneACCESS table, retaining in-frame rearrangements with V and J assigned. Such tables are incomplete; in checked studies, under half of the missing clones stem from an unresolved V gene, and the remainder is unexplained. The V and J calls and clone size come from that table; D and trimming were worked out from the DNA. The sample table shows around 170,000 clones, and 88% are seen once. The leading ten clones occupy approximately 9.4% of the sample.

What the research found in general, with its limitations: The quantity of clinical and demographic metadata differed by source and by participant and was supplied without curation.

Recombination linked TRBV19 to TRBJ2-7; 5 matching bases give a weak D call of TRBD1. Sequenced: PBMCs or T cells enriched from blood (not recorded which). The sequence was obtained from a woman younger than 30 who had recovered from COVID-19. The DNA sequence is TGTGCCAGTAGTGGACAATCTAGCTCCTACGAGCAGTACTTC. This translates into CASSGQSSSYEQYF.